This T cell receptor (beta chain) came from a study of memory CD4+ T cells and cytomegalovirus serostatus. On the study more broadly: Donors were healthy Belgian adults, 9 CMV seropositive and 20 to 25 seronegative. Overall study findings and caveats: Of under 200 reported CMV TCRbeta sequences, under 80 were found in memory CD4+ repertoires. The CMV-associated TCR signature appears largely within the CD4+ memory repertoire.

V lost 1 base and J 4 bases, leaving 10 bases between the germline ends. This CDR3 is 14 amino acids long. Looked up from germline, CDR1 is SGHTA and CDR2 is FQGNSA. Generated by immunoSEQ multiplex PCR, the TCRdb table keeps only in-frame clones and is missing some. The sample consists of 45,000 to 60,000 clones, around four fifths of them appearing once. The sort gate was single viable CD3+CD4+CD8-CD45RO+ cells for memory CD4+ T cells. Details on this clone: The antigen is unknown.

The chain couples TRBV7-2 to TRBJ1-2; no definite D call. Material for sequencing was memory CD4+ T cells from blood. This TCR came from an adult in good health and CMV-seropositive. DNA of the CDR3: TGTGCCAGCAGCTTAGATCGCGGCACCTATGGCTACACCTTC. Amino acid sequence: CASSLDRGTYGYTF. The whole variable domain, filled in from reference TRBV7-2 and TRBJ1-2, reads GAGVSQSPSNKVTEKGKDVELRCDPISGHTALYWYRQSLGQGLEFLIYFQGNSAPDKSGLPSDRFSAERTGGSVSTLTIQRTQQEDSAVYLCASSLDRGTYGYTFGSGTRLTVV.